This TCR beta chain was identified during a study of tumor-infiltrating lymphocytes in primary liver carcinoma. The wider study: Patients' primary liver carcinoma was surgically resected. Enrolled patients were male and female, aged 30 to 69 years. Regardless of tissue type, samples showed similar yields of roughly 3.5 to 8 million productive TCRbeta reads.

The study's findings and limits: Blood fell significantly below tumors in its top-250-clone fraction (p = 0.039).

The investigators made TCR beta cDNA from 400 to 550 ng total RNA, using a constant-region primer. ARM-PCR was slightly modified, and three nested multiplex PCR rounds with it gave rise to the TCR beta libraries. Researchers ran the first two PCR rounds for roughly 10 cycles each with TRBV1-TRBV30 forward primers and a C-beta reverse primer. TCRdb reanalysed the multiplex PCR reads using MiXCR and keeps one entry per CDR3 protein. The sample has around 330,000 distinct CDR3 sequences; nearly 60% are singletons. RNA isolated from unsorted whole blood supplied the blood RNA, with germline DNA also extracted. Comments on this clonotype: Its antigen remains unknown.

Germline values: CDR1 SGDLS, CDR2 YYNGEE. This CDR3 has 15 amino acids. Losses at the gene ends were 1 base for V and 8 bases for J; bases not matched to a gene: 9. The clonotype originates from a woman aged 25 to 45 with primary liver carcinoma and hepatitis B virus infection. The sequenced sample consisted of peripheral blood. This chain uses TRBV9 with TRBJ2-1, with 7 bases lining up with TRBD1. In DNA, the CDR3 is TGTGCCAGCAGCGTATCCCCAAGGGGGCTGGATGAGCAGTTCTTC. Protein: CASSVSPRGLDEQFF. Full variable domain (outside the CDR3, taken from reference TRBV9 and TRBJ2-1): DSGVTQTPKHLITATGQRVTLRCSPRSGDLSVYWYQQSLDQGLQFLIQYYNGEERAKGNILERFSAQQFPDLHSELNLSSLELGDSALYFCASSVSPRGLDEQFFGPGTRLTVL.